The present T cell receptor (beta chain) was sequenced within a study of PD-1 blockade in classical Hodgkin lymphoma. Each patient's relapse followed autologous stem cell transplantation, and brentuximab vedotin exposure varied. General study findings and limits: A reduction in baseline TCR diversity was reportedly seen in newly diagnosed patients relative to healthy donors.

V lost 2 bases, J lost 1 base, and 1 base stayed unmatched. CDR1 SGDLS and CDR2 YYNGEE come from the germline V gene. The CDR3 is 15 amino acids. TCRdb keeps only in-frame clones here, not all; method: immunoSEQ multiplex PCR. The repertoire holds roughly 140,000 clones, 78% seen once, with about 9.3% in the top ten. As concerns this clone: Its antigen is as yet unknown. At the DNA level, this CDR3 is encoded by other sequences in the same sample as well.

The receptor's source is a human donor with classical Hodgkin lymphoma. The input for sequencing was peripheral blood mononuclear cells (PBMCs), taken before the second cycle of nivolumab. The chain couples TRBV9 to TRBJ1-5, with 9 bases fitting TRBD1. The CDR3 region has the DNA TGTGCCAGCAGCGTCGGGACAGGGAGCAATCAGCCCCAGCATTTT. Translated, it gives CASSVGTGSNQPQHF. The full variable domain, completed using reference TRBV9 and TRBJ1-5, is DSGVTQTPKHLITATGQRVTLRCSPRSGDLSVYWYQQSLDQGLQFLIQYYNGEERAKGNILERFSAQQFPDLHSELNLSSLELGDSALYFCASSVGTGSNQPQHFGDGTRLSIL.